Here is one T cell receptor beta chain with its context. This specimen belongs to a study of cytomegalovirus exposure and HLA in healthy donors. The PCR was carried out with 60 Vbeta primers and 13 Jbeta primers. Sequenced by immunoSEQ multiplex PCR; TCRdb stores in-frame clones only, minus some. The sample has approximately 120,000 clones, around two thirds seen once. CDR1 is MGHRA and CDR2 is YSYEKL in the germline V gene. The V gene lost 0 bases and the J gene lost 12 bases, with 12 bases spanning the gap. The CDR3 length is 13 residues. The chain employs TRBV4-1 and TRBJ2-1; D gene ambiguous. The origin of this receptor is a man in his fifties or sixties in good health and CMV-seropositive. Input material: PBMCs. The CDR3 DNA is TGCGCCAGCAGCCAAGAACGGTGGAGCTGGCAGTTCTTC. This sequence encodes CASSQERWSWQFF.